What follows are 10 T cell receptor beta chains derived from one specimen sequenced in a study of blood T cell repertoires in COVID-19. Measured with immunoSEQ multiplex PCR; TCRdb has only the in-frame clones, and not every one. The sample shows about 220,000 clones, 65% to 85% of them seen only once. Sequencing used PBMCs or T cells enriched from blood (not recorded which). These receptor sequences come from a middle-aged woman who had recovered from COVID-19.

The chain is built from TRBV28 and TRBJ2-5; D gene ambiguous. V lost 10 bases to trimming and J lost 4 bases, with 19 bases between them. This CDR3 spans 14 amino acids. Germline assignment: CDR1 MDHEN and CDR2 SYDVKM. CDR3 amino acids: CAITPSGGRETQYF. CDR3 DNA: TGTGCCATCACCCCGTCGGGTGGTAGAGAGACCCAGTACTTC. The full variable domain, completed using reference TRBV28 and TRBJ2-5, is DVKVTQSSRYLVKRTGEKVFLECVQDMDHENMFWYRQDPGLGLRLIYFSYDVKMKEKGDIPEGYSVSREKKERFSLILESASTNQTSMYLCAITPSGGRETQYFGPGTRLLVL.

CDR3 sequence (DNA): TGTGCCAGTGGGGACAGGGGGTCTAATCAGCCCCAGCATTTT. Translating it yields CASGDRGSNQPQHF. The V call is TRBV19, the J call TRBJ1-5; 11 bases map to TRBD1. There are 14 residues in the CDR3. Germline lookup yields CDR1 LNHDA and CDR2 SQIVND (reference sequence). The J segment lost 4 bases and the V segment lost 8 bases, leaving 4 bases of the junction unmatched.

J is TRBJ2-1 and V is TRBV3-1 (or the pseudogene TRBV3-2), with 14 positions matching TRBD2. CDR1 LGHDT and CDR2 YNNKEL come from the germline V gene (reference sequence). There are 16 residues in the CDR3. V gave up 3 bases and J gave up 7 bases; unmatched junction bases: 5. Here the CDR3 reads CASSQPGLAGGNEQFF. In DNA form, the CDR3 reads TGTGCCAGCAGCCAGCCAGGACTAGCGGGAGGAAATGAGCAGTTCTTC.

DNA of the CDR3: TGCGCCAGCAGTCAAGGACCTGGGGGACTAGCGGGACCTTGGGAGCAGTACTTC. Translation: CASSQGPGGLAGPWEQYF. J is TRBJ2-7 and V is TRBV23-1, with TRBD2 matching over 13 bases. TRBV23-1 is an ORF; its function is uncertain. There are 18 residues in the CDR3. Trimming removed 2 bases from V and 7 bases from J; junction bases left unmatched: 14.

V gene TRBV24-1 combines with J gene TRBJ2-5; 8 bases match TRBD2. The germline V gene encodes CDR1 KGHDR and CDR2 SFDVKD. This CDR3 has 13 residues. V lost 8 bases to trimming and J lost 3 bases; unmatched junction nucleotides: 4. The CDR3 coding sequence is TGTGCCACCAACCAAGCGGGAGAAGAGACCCAGTACTTC. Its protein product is CATNQAGEETQYF.

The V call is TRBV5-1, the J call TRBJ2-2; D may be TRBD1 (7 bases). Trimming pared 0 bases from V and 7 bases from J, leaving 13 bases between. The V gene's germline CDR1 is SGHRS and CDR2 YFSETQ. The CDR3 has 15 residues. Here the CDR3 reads CASSLADRRGGELFF. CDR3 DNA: TGCGCCAGCAGCTTGGCGGACAGGAGGGGCGGGGAGCTGTTTTTT.

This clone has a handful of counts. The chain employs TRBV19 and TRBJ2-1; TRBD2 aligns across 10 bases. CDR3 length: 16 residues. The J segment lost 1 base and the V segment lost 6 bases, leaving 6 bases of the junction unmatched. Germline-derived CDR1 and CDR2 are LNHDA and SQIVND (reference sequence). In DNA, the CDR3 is TGTGCCAGTAGCAGGACTAGCGGTAGATCCTACAATGAGCAGTTCTTC. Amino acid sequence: CASSRTSGRSYNEQFF.

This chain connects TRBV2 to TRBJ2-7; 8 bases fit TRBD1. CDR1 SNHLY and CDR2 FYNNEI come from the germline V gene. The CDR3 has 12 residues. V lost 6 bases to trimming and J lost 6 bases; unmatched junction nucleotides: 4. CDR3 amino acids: CASRGTGLEQYF. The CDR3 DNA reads TGTGCCAGCAGGGGGACAGGACTCGAGCAGTACTTC.

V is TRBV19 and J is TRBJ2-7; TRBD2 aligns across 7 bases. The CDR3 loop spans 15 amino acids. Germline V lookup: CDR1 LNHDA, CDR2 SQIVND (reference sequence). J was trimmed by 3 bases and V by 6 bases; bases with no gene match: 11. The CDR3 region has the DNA TGTGCCAGTAGCGGATCCCGGGACTACGTCTACGAGCAGTACTTC. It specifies CASSGSRDYVYEQYF.

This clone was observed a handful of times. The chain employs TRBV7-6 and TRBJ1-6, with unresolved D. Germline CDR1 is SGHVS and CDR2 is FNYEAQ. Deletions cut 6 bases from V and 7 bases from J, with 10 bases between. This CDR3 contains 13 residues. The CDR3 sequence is CASSRTENSPLHF. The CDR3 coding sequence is TGTGCCAGCAGTCGTACAGAGAATTCACCCCTCCACTTT.